These T cell receptor beta chains were read from a single sample in a study of blood T cell repertoires in COVID-19. TCRdb's table, derived via immunoSEQ multiplex PCR, lists solely in-frame clones and lacks some. The sample records 250,000 to 300,000 clones, around 83% being singletons. Sequencing was carried out using PBMCs or T cells enriched from blood (not recorded which). These receptors were obtained from a man in his forties who had been exposed to COVID-19. Both conserved end residues are part of each CDR3. The D gene is left open where the match is weak. Clone size, where shown, is once, few, many, or a class for clones that have expanded.

d_gene: NA
abundance: few
j_gene: TRBJ1-5
v_gene: TRBV24-1
CDR3nt: TGTGCCACCAGTGATAGTCCGGGGGGCAATCAGCCCCAGCATTTT
CDR3aa: CATSDSPGGNQPQHF

d_gene: TRBD2
abundance: NA
j_gene: TRBJ2-5
v_gene: TRBV30
CDR3nt: TGTGCCTGGGGACCGGGGGAGGGCAGTTGGGAGACCCAGTACTTC
CDR3aa: CAWGPGEGSWETQYF

d_gene: TRBD1
abundance: NA
j_gene: TRBJ1-1
v_gene: TRBV19
CDR3nt: TGTGCCAGTAGACCGGGACAGGGGGGAAACACTGAAGCTTTCTTT
CDR3aa: CASRPGQGGNTEAFF

d_gene: TRBD2
abundance: NA
j_gene: TRBJ2-3
v_gene: TRBV4-1
CDR3nt: TGCGCCAGCAGCCAGAGGACTAGCGGAACAGATACGCAGTATTTT
CDR3aa: CASSQRTSGTDTQYF

d_gene: TRBD1
abundance: many
j_gene: TRBJ2-2
v_gene: TRBV7-9
CDR3nt: TGTGCCGGACGAACCGGGACAGGGGTGGAGCTGTTTTTT
CDR3aa: CAGRTGTGVELFF

d_gene: NA
abundance: NA
j_gene: TRBJ1-1
v_gene: TRBV23-1
CDR3nt: TGCGCCAGCAGTGGCGGGGGGCGGGCTGAAGCTTTCTTT
CDR3aa: CASSGGGRAEAFF

d_gene: TRBD1
abundance: NA
j_gene: TRBJ1-1
v_gene: TRBV11-3
CDR3nt: TGTGCCAGCAGCTCCGGACAGGCACCCTTGAACACTGAAGCTTTCTTT
CDR3aa: CASSSGQAPLNTEAFF

d_gene: NA
abundance: NA
j_gene: TRBJ1-2
v_gene: TRBV7-9
CDR3nt: TGTGCCAGCAGCCAAGACAGCGTATATGGCTACACCTTC
CDR3aa: CASSQDSVYGYTF

d_gene: TRBD2
abundance: NA
j_gene: TRBJ2-3
v_gene: TRBV6-2/TRBV6-3
CDR3nt: TGTGCCAGCAGTTACTACGGACTAGCGGGAGTCCCTGATACGCAGTATTTT
CDR3aa: CASSYYGLAGVPDTQYF

d_gene: NA
abundance: NA
j_gene: TRBJ1-1
v_gene: TRBV19
CDR3nt: TGTGCCAGTACCCAAGGCGGGAGTTGGAACACTGAAGCTTTCTTT
CDR3aa: CASTQGGSWNTEAFF

d_gene: TRBD2
abundance: NA
j_gene: TRBJ2-1
v_gene: TRBV5-1
CDR3nt: TGCGCCAGCAGCTTGGGACCTAGCGGGAGGACCACTAGCTCCTACAATGAGCAGTTCTTC
CDR3aa: CASSLGPSGRTTSSYNEQFF

d_gene: TRBD1
abundance: NA
j_gene: TRBJ1-2
v_gene: TRBV4-2
CDR3nt: TGTGCCAGCAGCCCTTCCACCACCGGGACAGGGGGGGATGGCTACACCTTC
CDR3aa: CASSPSTTGTGGDGYTF

d_gene: NA
abundance: NA
j_gene: TRBJ2-2
v_gene: TRBV7-6
CDR3nt: TGTGCCAGCAGCTTAGCATTAGCTACTGCGAACACCGGGGAGCTGTTTTTT
CDR3aa: CASSLALATANTGELFF

d_gene: NA
abundance: NA
j_gene: TRBJ2-3
v_gene: TRBV11-3
CDR3nt: TGTGCCAGCAGCCCCCCTCTAGCGACGGATACGCAGTATTTT
CDR3aa: CASSPPLATDTQYF

d_gene: TRBD2
abundance: NA
j_gene: TRBJ2-5
v_gene: TRBV9
CDR3nt: TGTGCCAGCAGCGTAGGACTAGCGGGATACGAGACCCAGTACTTC
CDR3aa: CASSVGLAGYETQYF

d_gene: TRBD1
abundance: few
j_gene: TRBJ1-2
v_gene: TRBV27
CDR3nt: TGTGCCAGCAGTGTTAGGGGGCAGTATGGCTACACCTTC
CDR3aa: CASSVRGQYGYTF

d_gene: NA
abundance: NA
j_gene: TRBJ1-2
v_gene: TRBV28
CDR3nt: TGTGCCAGCAGTCCAGGGCCCTCTAACTATGGCTACACCTTC
CDR3aa: CASSPGPSNYGYTF

d_gene: NA
abundance: once
j_gene: TRBJ1-2
v_gene: TRBV12-3/TRBV12-4
CDR3nt: TGTGCCAGCAGTTCGACAGCTAACTATGGCTACACCTTC
CDR3aa: CASSSTANYGYTF

d_gene: TRBD1
abundance: NA
j_gene: TRBJ1-2
v_gene: TRBV13
CDR3nt: TGTGCCAGCAGCCGTACCACAGGGGCCGGTGGCTACACCTTC
CDR3aa: CASSRTTGAGGYTF

d_gene: NA
abundance: NA
j_gene: TRBJ1-5
v_gene: TRBV5-1
CDR3nt: TGCGCCAGCAGCTTGGCCGGGGGGAATCAGCCCCAGCATTTT
CDR3aa: CASSLAGGNQPQHF

d_gene: NA
abundance: NA
j_gene: TRBJ2-3
v_gene: TRBV24-1
CDR3nt: TGTGCCACCAGTGACCCTCTAGCGCCCACAGATACGCAGTATTTT
CDR3aa: CATSDPLAPTDTQYF

d_gene: TRBD1
abundance: NA
j_gene: TRBJ1-6
v_gene: TRBV30
CDR3nt: TGTGCCTCTACCGTGGACAGGGGTTCACCCCTCCACTTT
CDR3aa: CASTVDRGSPLHF

d_gene: TRBD2
abundance: NA
j_gene: TRBJ2-1
v_gene: TRBV27
CDR3nt: TGTGCCAGCAGTTTAACACCTAGCGGGAGCTCCTACAATGAGCAGTTCTTC
CDR3aa: CASSLTPSGSSYNEQFF

d_gene: TRBD2
abundance: NA
j_gene: TRBJ2-7
v_gene: TRBV9
CDR3nt: TGTGCCAGCAGCGTATCTTCGCTAGCGGGAGCCCCACTAACCTACGAGCAGTACTTC
CDR3aa: CASSVSSLAGAPLTYEQYF

d_gene: TRBD1
abundance: once
j_gene: TRBJ1-5
v_gene: TRBV7-9
CDR3nt: TGTGCCAGCAGCCTCGGAGGGGGCCGCAATCAGCCCCAGCATTTT
CDR3aa: CASSLGGGRNQPQHF

d_gene: NA
abundance: NA
j_gene: TRBJ1-2
v_gene: TRBV6-5
CDR3nt: TGTGCCAGCAGTAGGAGGCGGGATTCGCTCGGCTACACCTTC
CDR3aa: CASSRRRDSLGYTF

d_gene: NA
abundance: NA
j_gene: TRBJ2-7
v_gene: TRBV6-5
CDR3nt: TGTGCCAGCAGTTATACGGGACTGTCCTACGAGCAGTACTTC
CDR3aa: CASSYTGLSYEQYF

d_gene: TRBD1
abundance: NA
j_gene: TRBJ1-6
v_gene: TRBV5-1
CDR3nt: TGCGCCAGCAGTTACGACAGGGCTAATTCACCCCTCCACTTT
CDR3aa: CASSYDRANSPLHF

d_gene: TRBD1
abundance: NA
j_gene: TRBJ1-1
v_gene: TRBV7-9
CDR3nt: TGTGCCAGCAGGGTTGGGACAGGGGCGGGAAACACTGAAGCTTTCTTT
CDR3aa: CASRVGTGAGNTEAFF

d_gene: NA
abundance: few
j_gene: TRBJ1-4
v_gene: TRBV18
CDR3nt: TGTGCCAGCTCACCACCTGAGCCTAGTAATGAAAAACTGTTTTTT
CDR3aa: CASSPPEPSNEKLFF

d_gene: TRBD1
abundance: NA
j_gene: TRBJ1-3
v_gene: TRBV6-7
CDR3nt: TGTGCCAGCAGTTACTCGAGACAGGGGCCCGCAGGCGGTCCTTTCTCCAGAAACACCATATATTTT
CDR3aa: CASSYSRQGPAGGPFSRNTIYF

d_gene: TRBD2
abundance: NA
j_gene: TRBJ2-1
v_gene: TRBV5-8
CDR3nt: TGTGCCAGCAGCTCTAGCGGGAGCGTGGTCGATGAGCAGTTCTTC
CDR3aa: CASSSSGSVVDEQFF

d_gene: TRBD2
abundance: NA
j_gene: TRBJ2-3
v_gene: TRBV9
CDR3nt: TGTGCCAGCAGCGGAAATCTAGCGGGGGGTGATTTTAGCACAGATACGCAGTATTTT
CDR3aa: CASSGNLAGGDFSTDTQYF

d_gene: TRBD2
abundance: NA
j_gene: TRBJ2-1
v_gene: TRBV4-1
CDR3nt: TGCGCCAGCAGCCAAATATTACATGCTAGCGGAAGTCCCTACAATGAGCAGTTCTTC
CDR3aa: CASSQILHASGSPYNEQFF

d_gene: TRBD1
abundance: once
j_gene: TRBJ2-1
v_gene: TRBV5-1
CDR3nt: TGCGCCAGCAGCTGGGGACAGGGGGGTACGTATGAGCAGTTCTTC
CDR3aa: CASSWGQGGTYEQFF

d_gene: TRBD2
abundance: NA
j_gene: TRBJ2-2
v_gene: TRBV11-2
CDR3nt: TGTGCCAGCAGCACGACTAGCGGCACCGGGGAGCTGTTTTTT
CDR3aa: CASSTTSGTGELFF

d_gene: NA
abundance: NA
j_gene: TRBJ1-4
v_gene: TRBV6-5
CDR3nt: TGTGCCAGCAGTTACGGACAGAATAATGAAAAACTGTTTTTT
CDR3aa: CASSYGQNNEKLFF

d_gene: TRBD2
abundance: NA
j_gene: TRBJ2-2
v_gene: TRBV6-5
CDR3nt: TGTGCCAGCAGGGGGGCAGCGGGAGTCACCGGGGAGCTGTTTTTT
CDR3aa: CASRGAAGVTGELFF

d_gene: TRBD2
abundance: NA
j_gene: TRBJ2-3
v_gene: TRBV30
CDR3nt: TGTGCCTGGTGTAGTGGGGGGGTCGGGTCAGATACGCAGTATTTT
CDR3aa: CAWCSGGVGSDTQYF

d_gene: TRBD2
abundance: NA
j_gene: TRBJ2-1
v_gene: TRBV11-3
CDR3nt: TGTGCCAGCAGCTTAGCAGGGACTAGCGGGAGACCCTCGGCGGGCAATGAGCAGTTCTTC
CDR3aa: CASSLAGTSGRPSAGNEQFF

d_gene: NA
abundance: NA
j_gene: TRBJ2-1
v_gene: TRBV12-3/TRBV12-4
CDR3nt: TGTGCCAGCAGGGAGACGGATGAGCAGTTCTTC
CDR3aa: CASRETDEQFF

d_gene: NA
abundance: NA
j_gene: TRBJ2-2
v_gene: TRBV24-1
CDR3nt: TGTGCCACCAGTCACAGGGTCTCCGGGGAGCTGTTTTTT
CDR3aa: CATSHRVSGELFF

d_gene: TRBD1
abundance: once
j_gene: TRBJ1-2
v_gene: TRBV7-3
CDR3nt: TGTGCCAGCAGCCCGGGACAGCTCTATGGCTACACCTTC
CDR3aa: CASSPGQLYGYTF

d_gene: NA
abundance: NA
j_gene: TRBJ1-5
v_gene: TRBV30
CDR3nt: TGTGCCTGGAATCGGGGTTATAGCAATCAGCCCCAGCATTTT
CDR3aa: CAWNRGYSNQPQHF

d_gene: TRBD1
abundance: few
j_gene: TRBJ2-7
v_gene: TRBV28
CDR3nt: TGTGCCAGCAGTTTGGGACAGGTATACGAGCAGTACTTC
CDR3aa: CASSLGQVYEQYF

d_gene: TRBD1
abundance: few
j_gene: TRBJ1-4
v_gene: TRBV10-2
CDR3nt: TGCGCCAGCCGACAGGGTTCAAGTGGTGAAAAACTGTTTTTT
CDR3aa: CASRQGSSGEKLFF

d_gene: TRBD1
abundance: NA
j_gene: TRBJ2-2
v_gene: TRBV5-1
CDR3nt: TGCGCCAGCAGCTTGGTTCGACAGGGTAACACCGGGGAGCTGTTTTTT
CDR3aa: CASSLVRQGNTGELFF

d_gene: NA
abundance: NA
j_gene: TRBJ2-3
v_gene: TRBV27
CDR3nt: TGTGCCAGCAGTTTATCGGACATTTGGGATACGCAGTATTTT
CDR3aa: CASSLSDIWDTQYF

d_gene: NA
abundance: NA
j_gene: TRBJ2-3
v_gene: TRBV19
CDR3nt: TGTGCCAGTAGTCTACTACAGGGTATCTCCACAGATACGCAGTATTTT
CDR3aa: CASSLLQGISTDTQYF

d_gene: NA
abundance: NA
j_gene: TRBJ2-1
v_gene: TRBV5-4
CDR3nt: TGTGCCAGCAGCTCCGGGGTGGGGGAGCAGTTCTTC
CDR3aa: CASSSGVGEQFF

d_gene: TRBD2
abundance: NA
j_gene: TRBJ2-4
v_gene: TRBV10-2
CDR3nt: TGCGCCAGCATGCAGACTAGCGGGAGGCTAGCCAAAAACATTCAGTACTTC
CDR3aa: CASMQTSGRLAKNIQYF

d_gene: NA
abundance: NA
j_gene: TRBJ1-4
v_gene: TRBV1
CDR3nt: TGCACCAGCAGCCAAGATCGGGGACAGACCTTCGGTGAAAAACTGTTTTTT
CDR3aa: CTSSQDRGQTFGEKLFF

d_gene: NA
abundance: NA
j_gene: TRBJ2-3
v_gene: TRBV7-9
CDR3nt: TGTGCCAGCAGCTTCGGTAGCACAGATACGCAGTATTTT
CDR3aa: CASSFGSTDTQYF